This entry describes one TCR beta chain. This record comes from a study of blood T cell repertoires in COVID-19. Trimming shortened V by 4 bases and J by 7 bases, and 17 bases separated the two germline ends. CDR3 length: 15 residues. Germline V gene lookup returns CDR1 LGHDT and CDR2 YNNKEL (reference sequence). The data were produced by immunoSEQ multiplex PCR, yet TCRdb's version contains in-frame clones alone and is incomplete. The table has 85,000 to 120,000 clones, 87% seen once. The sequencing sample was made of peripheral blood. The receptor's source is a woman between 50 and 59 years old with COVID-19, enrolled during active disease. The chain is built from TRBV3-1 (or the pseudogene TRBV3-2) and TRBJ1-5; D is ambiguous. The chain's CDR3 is CASSPYSEGGQPQHF. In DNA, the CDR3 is TGTGCCAGCAGCCCCTATAGTGAGGGTGGGCAGCCCCAGCATTTT.